The 16 T cell receptor beta chains below were found in one sample sequenced in a study of cytomegalovirus exposure and HLA in healthy donors. TCRdb keeps only in-frame clones here, not all; method: immunoSEQ multiplex PCR. Here the sample spans roughly 140,000 clones, 91% being singletons. Sequencing was performed on PBMCs. All receptors derive from a man between 18 and 29 years old in good health and CMV-seronegative.

The chain uses TRBV7-9 and TRBJ1-2; the D is unclear. The CDR3 covers 14 residues. Per the germline V gene, CDR1 is SEHNR and CDR2 is FQNEAQ (reference sequence). Trimming took 5 bases from V and 5 from J, leaving 15 bases between them. The CDR3 DNA is TGTGCCAGCAGCAACACAAACCCAACGTATGGCTACACCTTC. It codes for CASSNTNPTYGYTF.

V gene TRBV4-3 combines with J gene TRBJ2-5; D is unresolved. CDR3 length: 13 amino acids. V lost 0 bases to trimming and J lost 0 bases, with 2 bases between them. Germline CDR1 reads LGHNA; CDR2 reads YSLEER. This CDR3 reads CASSQDNQETQYF. CDR3 coding DNA: TGCGCCAGCAGCCAAGATAACCAAGAGACCCAGTACTTC.

The rearrangement uses TRBV5-1 and TRBJ1-1, with TRBD1 matching over 11 bases. The CDR3 covers 12 residues. The V and J ends lost 4 bases and 8 bases, in that order; junction bases with no gene match: 1. The germline gives CDR1 SGHRS, CDR2 YFSETQ. The CDR3 DNA is TGCGCCAGCAGCGGACAGGGGGCCGAAGCTTTCTTT. Translating gives CASSGQGAEAFF.

The rearrangement uses TRBV5-1 and TRBJ1-4; D unclear. Germline V gene data show CDR1 as SGHRS and CDR2 as YFSETQ. This CDR3 is built from 15 residues. Trimming left V 4 bases short and J 5 bases short, with 15 bases between. CDR3 nucleotide sequence: TGCGCCAGCAGCGCATACGGTTCCTCAAATGAAAAACTGTTTTTT. Protein product: CASSAYGSSNEKLFF.

V is TRBV4-1 and J is TRBJ1-2; 7 bases map to TRBD1. V gave up 6 bases and J gave up 8 bases; unmatched junction bases: 9. The CDR3 has 13 amino acids. Looked up from germline, CDR1 is MGHRA and CDR2 is YSYEKL. DNA for the CDR3: TGCGCCAGCAGACCGACAGGGTTAGCGGGCTACACCTTC. This sequence encodes CASRPTGLAGYTF.

In its sample, this clone was seen once. V is TRBV10-3 and J is TRBJ2-1; 10 bases agree with TRBD1. This CDR3 region has 14 residues. With V trimmed by 5 bases and J by 6 bases, 4 bases remained unmatched. Germline-derived CDR1 and CDR2 are ENHRY and SYGVKD. The DNA of the CDR3 is TGTGCCATCAGTCCACGACAGGGGGCCAATGAGCAGTTCTTC. Protein: CAISPRQGANEQFF.

The rearrangement links TRBV4-1 to TRBJ1-4, with a possible D match to TRBD1 (5 bases). The CDR3 has 15 residues. V lost 5 bases and J 3 bases, leaving 13 bases between the germline ends. Germline V gene lookup returns CDR1 MGHRA and CDR2 YSYEKL. The CDR3 loop is CASSRAGLANEKLFF. Written as DNA, the CDR3 is TGCGCCAGCAGCAGAGCAGGGCTGGCTAATGAAAAACTGTTTTTT.

The chain has TRBV14 and TRBJ2-7, with 14 bases matching TRBD2. The CDR3 length is 18 residues. Germline V gives CDR1 SGHDN, CDR2 FVKESK. V dropped 3 bases and J dropped 2; count of bases not matched to a gene: 9. The CDR3 sequence: CASSQGGTSGSLPYEQYV. The CDR3 DNA reads as TGTGCCAGCAGCCAGGGGGGGACTAGCGGGAGCCTGCCCTACGAGCAGTACGTC.

The chain employs TRBV6-1 and TRBJ2-7, with D possibly being TRBD1 (5 bases). The CDR3 has 14 residues. With 8 bases removed from V and 3 bases from J, the gap between germline ends came to 17 bases. Germline loops: CDR1 MNHNS, CDR2 SASEGT. CDR3 in amino acids: CASARSDKNYEQYV. CDR3 sequence (DNA): TGTGCCAGCGCAAGGTCGGACAAGAACTACGAGCAGTACGTC.

CDR3 region: CASSYSEVRGYEQYF. DNA of the CDR3: TGTGCCAGCAGTTACTCCGAGGTGCGCGGGTACGAGCAGTACTTC. V gene TRBV6-5 combines with J gene TRBJ2-7; TRBD2 is a possible D gene (5 bases). The CDR3 consists of 15 residues. Trimming shortened V by 0 bases and J by 4 bases, and 13 bases separated the two germline ends. From germline, CDR1 is MNHEY and CDR2 SVGAGI.

CDR3 loop: CASRLGAGRGDTQYF. CDR3 bases: TGTGCCAGTAGGTTGGGGGCCGGACGGGGAGATACGCAGTATTTT. The J gene is TRBJ2-3, the V gene TRBV19, with TRBD1 as a possible D gene (6 bases). Germline values: CDR1 LNHDA, CDR2 SQIVND (reference sequence). V gave up 6 bases and J gave up 5 bases, with 18 bases separating them. The CDR3 sequence is 15 residues long. Together with reference TRBV19 and TRBJ2-3, the CDR3 gives the full variable domain: DGGITQSPKYLFRKEGQNVTLSCEQNLNHDAMYWYRQDPGQGLRLIYYSQIVNDFQKGDIAEGYSVSREKKESFPLTVTSAQKNPTAFYLCASRLGAGRGDTQYFGPGTRLTVL.

The genes are TRBV11-2 and TRBJ2-2, with 7 bases that match TRBD2. This CDR3 has 17 amino acids. Germline V lookup: CDR1 SGHAT, CDR2 FQNNGV. The ends lost 1 base at V and 3 bases at J; junction bases unmatched: 8. The CDR3 region is CASSLVLADSYTGELFF. CDR3 DNA sequence: TGTGCCAGCAGCTTAGTTCTAGCGGATAGTTACACCGGGGAGCTGTTTTTT.

This clone was picked up one time. This chain joins TRBV6-4 and TRBJ2-7; a possible D gene is TRBD2 (6 bases). CDR3 size: 14 residues. The germline gives CDR1 MRHNA, CDR2 SNTAGT. The V end was cut by 6 bases, the J end by 4 bases, with 16 bases between. The CDR3: CASRGTPSFYEQYV. The CDR3, as DNA: TGTGCCAGCAGAGGGACTCCCTCTTTTTACGAGCAGTACGTC.

The chain joins TRBV5-4 to TRBJ1-2; tentative D call: TRBD1 (5 bases). CDR3 length: 12 residues. Trimming stripped 1 base from V and 8 bases from J, with 9 bases between. The V gene's germline CDR1 is SGHNT and CDR2 YYREEE (reference sequence). The CDR3 loop is CASSLYGGGYTF. The CDR3 nucleotides read TGTGCCAGCAGCTTGTACGGGGGGGGCTACACCTTC.

The V gene is TRBV4-2, the J gene TRBJ1-3, with 8 bases matching TRBD1. V shed 2 bases and J 0 bases; nucleotides not matched to a gene: 12. The CDR3 spans 19 residues. Germline V gene data show CDR1 as LGHNA and CDR2 as YNFKEQ. The CDR3 nucleotides read TGTGCCAGCAGCCAAACCCTCATAGGACAGGGAAACTCTGGAAACACCATATATTTT. Amino acids: CASSQTLIGQGNSGNTIYF.

V gene TRBV5-6 combines with J gene TRBJ2-2; 7 positions agree with TRBD2. The length of the CDR3 is 17 residues. Germline assignment: CDR1 SGHDT and CDR2 YYEEEE. The ends lost 2 bases at V and 0 bases at J; junction bases unmatched: 7. The DNA of the CDR3 is TGTGCCAGCAGCTTATCGCGCGGGAGCCCGAACACCGGGGAGCTGTTTTTT. Translated, it gives CASSLSRGSPNTGELFF.